What follows are 14 T cell receptor beta chains derived from one specimen sequenced in a study of graft-versus-host responses after intestinal transplantation. These receptors lack a known antigen. Clones were read by immunoSEQ multiplex PCR, and TCRdb kept only the in-frame ones, dropping some. The profile shows about 100,000 clones, roughly 86% of them singletons. The material sequenced was unstimulated CD4+ T cells sorted from spleen or lymph node cells, taken before transplant. The receptors were sampled from a human donor who was the organ donor for an intestinal transplant.

The rearrangement links TRBV11-2 to TRBJ1-2; D unclear. The CDR3 length is 16 residues. Germline assignment: CDR1 SGHAT and CDR2 FQNNGV. With 5 bases removed from V and 6 bases from J, the gap between germline ends came to 22 bases. CDR3 residues: CASSTLRGKLGDGYTF. DNA for the CDR3: TGTGCCAGCAGCACATTACGTGGGAAACTGGGCGATGGCTACACCTTC.

This chain connects TRBV28 to TRBJ2-7; TRBD2 matches at 11 bases. CDR3 length equals 15 residues. Germline V gene lookup returns CDR1 MDHEN and CDR2 SYDVKM. V shed 6 bases and J 3 bases; nucleotides not matched to a gene: 7. The CDR3 spells CASSPGTSGYYEQYF. Written as DNA, the CDR3 is TGTGCCAGCAGCCCCGGGACTAGCGGTTACTACGAGCAGTACTTC.

Note on this clone: This CDR3 is also generated by other DNA sequences in the sample. V usage is TRBV7-2 and J usage is TRBJ2-3; D is possibly TRBD1 (5 bases). CDR3 length: 14 amino acids. Trimming stripped 2 bases from V and 0 bases from J, with 6 bases between. Germline lookup yields CDR1 SGHTA and CDR2 FQGNSA. This CDR3 reads CASSLQGSTDTQYF. Written as DNA, the CDR3 is TGTGCCAGCAGCTTACAGGGCAGCACAGATACGCAGTATTTT.

The chain carries TRBV5-4 and TRBJ2-1, with no clear D. V was shortened by 4 bases and J by 3 bases, with 20 bases between the two germline ends. Germline CDR1 is SGHNT and CDR2 is YYREEE (reference sequence). The CDR3 extends over 17 amino acids. CDR3 nucleotides: TGTGCCAGCAGCCCCTTTGGGTTTCGGACGCTCTACAATGAGCAGTTCTTC. Its translation: CASSPFGFRTLYNEQFF.

This clone appeared once. The V and J genes are TRBV7-9 and TRBJ2-1; D possibly matches TRBD1 or TRBD2 (5 bases each). CDR3 length equals 17 residues. Trimming pared 1 base from V and 3 bases from J, leaving 16 bases between. Germline V gene data show CDR1 as SEHNR and CDR2 as FQNEAQ (reference sequence). CDR3 coding DNA: TGTGCCAGCAGCTTAGGGAAGGGACCTCTGGGCTACAATGAGCAGTTCTTC. It yields the protein CASSLGKGPLGYNEQFF.

The chain joins TRBV7-3 to TRBJ2-2, with D possibly being TRBD1 (6 bases). The V gene lost 5 bases and the J gene lost 1 base, with 14 bases spanning the gap. CDR3 length: 16 amino acids. Germline V lookup: CDR1 SGHTA, CDR2 FQGTGA. CDR3 DNA sequence: TGTGCCAGCAGCCCGTACCGGGGACAGAACACCGGGGAGCTGTTTTTT. Its translation: CASSPYRGQNTGELFF.

The chain couples TRBV18 to TRBJ1-4; D may be TRBD1 (5 bases). Germline V gene sequence: CDR1 KGHSH, CDR2 LQKENI. V dropped 6 bases and J dropped 1 base, with 12 bases sitting between them. CDR3 length: 15 amino acids. CDR3 region: CASSPWGGTNEKLFF. The CDR3 bases are TGTGCCAGCTCCCCCTGGGGGGGAACTAATGAAAAACTGTTTTTT.

The chain has TRBV6-1 and TRBJ2-2; D is ambiguous. Looked up from germline, CDR1 is MNHNS and CDR2 is SASEGT. V was clipped by 4 bases and J by 15 bases, with 3 bases between them. The CDR3 is 8 residues long. CDR3 region: CASSVLFF. CDR3 sequence (DNA): TGTGCCAGCAGTGTGTTGTTTTTT.

The chain links TRBV25-1 to TRBJ1-1; no firm D call. Germline lookup yields CDR1 MGHDK and CDR2 SYGVNS. The V and J ends lost 4 bases and 1 base respectively, with 10 bases between them. The CDR3 has 14 amino acids. The CDR3 protein is CASSVHRENTEAFF. The CDR3 nucleotides read TGTGCCAGCAGTGTACATAGGGAGAACACTGAAGCTTTCTTT.

This sequence joins TRBV6-1 and TRBJ2-6; D is uncertain. Germline-derived CDR1 and CDR2 are MNHNS and SASEGT. Trimming took 5 bases from V and 4 from J, leaving 12 bases between them. The CDR3 spans 15 residues. The chain's CDR3 is CASSWAKAGANVLTF. The CDR3 region has the DNA TGTGCCAGCAGTTGGGCGAAAGCAGGGGCCAACGTCCTGACTTTC.

V gene TRBV11-2 combines with J gene TRBJ1-2; D not resolved. V lost 2 bases, J lost 4 bases, and 11 bases lay in between. Germline V gene lookup returns CDR1 SGHAT and CDR2 FQNNGV. The CDR3 runs to 14 residues. In DNA, the CDR3 is TGTGCCAGCAGCTTAAACCCCCGGGTCTATGGCTACACCTTC. This sequence encodes CASSLNPRVYGYTF.

The chain is built from TRBV6-5 and TRBJ2-7; a possible D gene is TRBD1 (6 bases). Trimming left V 0 bases short and J 2 bases short, with 11 bases between. The germline gives CDR1 MNHEY, CDR2 SVGAGI. The CDR3 length is 15 residues. The CDR3 sequence: CASSYSRTGTYEQYF. The DNA for the CDR3 is TGTGCCAGCAGTTACTCAAGAACAGGGACCTACGAGCAGTACTTC.

The chain joins TRBV6-5 to TRBJ2-1; the D is unclear. This CDR3 spans 14 amino acids. V lost 0 bases and J lost 4, with 7 bases in between. Germline loops: CDR1 MNHEY, CDR2 SVGAGI. CDR3 region: CASSYSKVYNEQFF. For the CDR3, the DNA is TGTGCCAGCAGTTACTCGAAAGTATACAATGAGCAGTTCTTC.

V is TRBV15 and J is TRBJ1-3; tentatively, D is TRBD1 (6 bases). Germline V lookup: CDR1 LNHNV, CDR2 YYDKDF (reference sequence). This CDR3 is 17 amino acids long. Deletions cut 2 bases from V and 2 bases from J, with 16 bases between. CDR3 residues: CATSRPRGGGPGNTIYF. CDR3 nucleotides: TGTGCCACCAGCAGACCCCGAGGGGGGGGCCCTGGAAACACCATATATTTT.